The 27 T cell receptor beta chains below all came from one sample that was sequenced in a study of neoadjuvant nivolumab and ipilimumab in lung cancer. Libraries were prepared by immunoSEQ multiplex PCR; TCRdb keeps only in-frame clonotypes and omits some of them. The sample has roughly 19,000 clones, approximately 73% seen once. The sequences come from tumor tissue, collected after neoadjuvant nivolumab, alone or with ipilimumab, at or shortly before surgery. These receptors all come from an adult with non-small cell lung cancer.

V gene TRBV6-6 combines with J gene TRBJ2-5; D is undetermined. The J call may not be correct, given that the DNA end is closer to TRBJ2-7. The CDR3 is 16 amino acids. Looked up from germline, CDR1 is MNHNY and CDR2 is SVGAGI (reference sequence). CDR3 sequence reads: CASSSAQQSLPYEQYF. The CDR3 coding sequence is TGTGCCAGCAGTTCCGCCCAACAGAGTTTGCCCTACGAGCAGTACTTC.

The gene calls are TRBV5-5 and TRBJ2-7; D possibly uses TRBD1 or TRBD2 (5 bases each). V dropped 6 bases and J dropped 2 bases, with 15 bases sitting between them. This CDR3 comprises 14 residues. From germline, CDR1 is SGHKS and CDR2 YYEKEE (reference sequence). The CDR3 DNA is TGTGCCAGCAACCAGTGGGGGTTCACCTACGAGCAGTACTTC. Translated, it gives CASNQWGFTYEQYF.

The chain employs TRBV5-4 and TRBJ1-2; TRBD1 agrees at 9 bases. CDR1 is SGHNT and CDR2 is YYREEE in the germline V gene (reference sequence). Trimming cost V 3 bases and J 6 bases; bases outside gene matches: 3. The CDR3 has 13 amino acids. DNA of the CDR3: TGTGCCAGCAGCTGGACAGGGGCCGATGGCTACACCTTC. Amino acids: CASSWTGADGYTF. The full variable domain, rest sourced from reference TRBV5-4 and TRBJ1-2, is ETGVTQSPTHLIKTRGQQVTLRCSSQSGHNTVSWYQQALGQGPQFIFQYYREEENGRGNFPPRFSGLQFPNYSSELNVNALELDDSALYLCASSWTGADGYTFGSGTRLTVV.

This clone has a handful of counts. The chain links TRBV7-6 to TRBJ2-2; TRBD2 matches at 10 bases. There are 19 residues in the CDR3. The V and J ends lost 5 bases and 6 bases, in that order; junction bases with no gene match: 18. Germline V gives CDR1 SGHVS, CDR2 FNYEAQ. CDR3 sequence: CASSATVGASGRLPGELFF. CDR3 coding DNA: TGTGCCAGCAGCGCAACTGTTGGGGCTAGCGGGAGATTGCCCGGGGAGCTGTTTTTT. Complete variable domain (other parts from reference TRBV7-6 and TRBJ2-2): GAGVSQSPRYKVTKRGQDVALRCDPISGHVSLYWYRQALGQGPEFLTYFNYEAQQDKSGLPNDRFSAERPEGSISTLTIQRTEQRDSAMYRCASSATVGASGRLPGELFFGEGSRLTVL.

This clone was recorded a few times. The rearrangement joins TRBV5-5 to TRBJ1-2; D is uncertain. The CDR3 is 14 residues long. Looked up from germline, CDR1 is SGHKS and CDR2 is YYEKEE (reference sequence). The V end lost 0 bases, the J end lost 8 bases, and 14 bases lay between the germline ends. In DNA, the CDR3 is TGTGCCAGCAGCTTGGATTCGGGGTTCGACGGCTACACCTTC. This sequence encodes CASSLDSGFDGYTF.

The V gene is TRBV5-1, the J gene TRBJ2-1; a weak D match, TRBD1 (5 bases). This CDR3 comprises 14 residues. With 0 bases removed from V and 9 bases from J, the gap between germline ends came to 13 bases. From germline, CDR1 is SGHRS and CDR2 YFSETQ. This CDR3 reads CASSLEARVGEQFF. CDR3 DNA: TGCGCCAGCAGCTTGGAAGCCAGGGTAGGTGAGCAGTTCTTC.

The chain couples TRBV11-2 to TRBJ2-5, with a tentative D call TRBD1 (5 bases). The germline V gene encodes CDR1 SGHAT and CDR2 FQNNGV. V was clipped by 5 bases and J by 1 base, with 14 bases between them. The CDR3 extends over 15 amino acids. This CDR3 reads CASSQLRQRQETQYF. Here the CDR3 DNA reads TGTGCCAGCAGCCAACTCCGACAGCGCCAAGAGACCCAGTACTTC.

The V gene is TRBV28, the J gene TRBJ2-7, with D perhaps matching TRBD1 or TRBD2 (5 bases each). V lost 2 bases to trimming and J lost 4 bases, with 12 bases between them. Germline lookup yields CDR1 MDHEN and CDR2 SYDVKM. The CDR3 runs to 14 residues. CDR3 sequence reads: CASSLGGEGYEQYF. CDR3 in DNA: TGTGCCAGCAGTTTAGGCGGAGAGGGGTACGAGCAGTACTTC.

CDR3 nucleotide sequence: TGTGCAAGTCGCTTAGGACAAGACAGGGACACTGAAGCTTTCTTT. It is translated as CASRLGQDRDTEAFF. The V and J genes are TRBV12-2 and TRBJ1-1; the D call of TRBD1 is as the table states it, not checked on the DNA. TRBV12-2 is deemed a pseudogene. The CDR3 is made up of 15 amino acids.

The V gene is TRBV25-1, the J gene TRBJ2-7, with TRBD1 matching over 10 bases. In germline, CDR1 is MGHDK, CDR2 SYGVNS. V was pared by 0 bases and J by 5 bases, with 4 bases of the junction left unmatched. CDR3 length: 15 amino acids. The CDR3 is CASSEYDRGLDEQYF. The CDR3 nucleotides are TGTGCCAGCAGTGAATATGACAGGGGGCTGGACGAGCAGTACTTC.

The chain employs TRBV7-3 and TRBJ2-7; D may be TRBD1 or TRBD2 (5 bases each). The CDR3 consists of 15 residues. From germline, CDR1 is SGHTA and CDR2 FQGTGA. Deletions cut 8 bases from V and 6 bases from J, with 23 bases between. The CDR3 DNA is TGTGCCAGCGCAAGGGGTCCCGGGACGGAAAGCGAGCAGTACTTC. This translates into CASARGPGTESEQYF.

The chain has TRBV4-2 and TRBJ2-4; D is possibly TRBD1 or TRBD2 (5 bases each). Germline CDR1 LGHNA, CDR2 YNFKEQ. The germline V and J ends were trimmed by 0 bases and 0 bases, with 15 bases remaining between them. The CDR3 is 18 amino acids. The CDR3 nucleotides are TGTGCCAGCAGCCAAGATGGGGACCGCTGGCTAGCCAAAAACATTCAGTACTTC. Residues: CASSQDGDRWLAKNIQYF.

The genes are TRBV5-1 and TRBJ2-3; no clear D. The ends were cut back, 4 bases at V and 4 bases at J, with 13 bases in the middle. In germline, CDR1 is SGHRS, CDR2 YFSETQ. The CDR3 spans 14 residues. CDR3 region: CASSEYNKADTQYF. The CDR3 nucleotides are TGCGCCAGCAGCGAATACAACAAGGCAGATACGCAGTATTTT.

The chain carries TRBV5-4 and TRBJ2-3, with 10 bases aligning to TRBD2. Per the germline V gene, CDR1 is SGHNT and CDR2 is YYREEE (reference sequence). V shed 4 bases, J shed 1 base, and the junction held 9 bases outside the gene matches. This CDR3 region has 17 residues. The CDR3 reads CASSLFGLAVGTDTQYF. The DNA of the CDR3 is TGTGCCAGCAGCCTATTTGGACTAGCGGTAGGCACAGATACGCAGTATTTT.

In this sample, this clone turned up a few times. The chain recombines TRBV5-4 with TRBJ2-3; D remains unclear. CDR1 is SGHNT and CDR2 is YYREEE in the germline V gene (reference sequence). The CDR3 loop spans 15 amino acids. The V end was cut by 0 bases, the J end by 6 bases, with 14 bases between. The CDR3 loop is CASSLEVGGLDTQYF. For the CDR3, the DNA is TGTGCCAGCAGCTTGGAGGTGGGTGGTTTGGATACGCAGTATTTT. Using reference TRBV5-4 and TRBJ2-3 for the parts outside the CDR3, the full variable domain is ETGVTQSPTHLIKTRGQQVTLRCSSQSGHNTVSWYQQALGQGPQFIFQYYREEENGRGNFPPRFSGLQFPNYSSELNVNALELDDSALYLCASSLEVGGLDTQYFGPGTRLTVL.

The chain carries TRBV10-3 and TRBJ2-1; possibly TRBD1 for D (5 bases). This CDR3 is built from 12 residues. Germline V gene sequence: CDR1 ENHRY, CDR2 SYGVKD. V was shortened by 5 bases and J by 10 bases, with 12 bases between the two germline ends. CDR3 protein: CAISSTEEEQFF. The DNA for the CDR3 is TGTGCCATCAGTTCGACAGAAGAGGAGCAGTTCTTC.

The chain links TRBV15 to TRBJ1-2; D uncertain. The CDR3 has 16 residues. In germline, CDR1 is LNHNV, CDR2 YYDKDF (reference sequence). Between the trimmed V and J ends, which lost 0 bases and 1 base, there was a span of 12 bases. In DNA, the CDR3 is TGTGCCACCAGCAGAGAAGAGGTCTTAAATAACTATGGCTACACCTTC. It translates to CATSREEVLNNYGYTF.

The rearrangement joins TRBV7-2 to TRBJ1-4, with D perhaps TRBD1 (5 bases). Trimming cost V 2 bases and J 3 bases, with 10 bases left between them. The CDR3 runs to 15 residues. The germline V gene has CDR1 SGHTA and CDR2 FQGNSA. CDR3 amino acids: CASSLTGGANEKLFF. The CDR3 region has the DNA TGTGCCAGCAGCTTAACGGGGGGGGCTAATGAAAAACTGTTTTTT.

The rearrangement uses TRBV7-9 and TRBJ1-2, with D unclear. V was shortened by 5 bases and J by 8 bases, with 21 bases between the two germline ends. Germline values: CDR1 SEHNR, CDR2 FQNEAQ (reference sequence). The CDR3 spans 15 residues. The CDR3 region has the DNA TGTGCCAGCAGCGAGCGGGCCGCACCCTTCGGAGGCTACACCTTC. Residues: CASSERAAPFGGYTF.

The chain recombines TRBV30 with TRBJ2-7; TRBD1 might be the D (5 bases). Trimming took off 0 bases at V and 0 bases at J, with 18 bases between the two ends. Germline V CDR1 and CDR2: GTSNPN, SVGIG (reference sequence). The CDR3 has 17 residues. The DNA for the CDR3 is TGTGCCTGGAGTGTTAGGGGTTCCGGACGGGTCTCCTACGAGCAGTACTTC. Protein product: CAWSVRGSGRVSYEQYF.

The gene calls are TRBV6-5 and TRBJ1-1, with D possibly TRBD1 on 5 matching bases. Trimming removed 0 bases at V and 4 bases at J, with 12 bases between. CDR1 MNHEY and CDR2 SVGAGI come from the germline V gene. This CDR3 is 15 amino acids long. For the CDR3, the DNA is TGTGCCAGCAGTTACTCGAGGCGGGACGGCACTGAAGCTTTCTTT. Amino acids: CASSYSRRDGTEAFF.

The rearrangement links TRBV11-2 to TRBJ1-5; TRBD1 agrees at 9 bases. CDR3 length equals 13 residues. The junction had 3 bases not matched to a gene; V was cut back by 5 bases and J by 7 bases. CDR1 SGHAT and CDR2 FQNNGV come from the germline V gene. CDR3 sequence (DNA): TGTGCCAGCAGCCTCGACAGGGGGCAGCCCCAGCATTTT. Translated, it gives CASSLDRGQPQHF. The variable domain in full, with the rest retrieved from reference TRBV11-2 and TRBJ1-5, is EAGVAQSPRYKIIEKRQSVAFWCNPISGHATLYWYQQILGQGPKLLIQFQNNGVVDDSQLPKDRFSAERLKGVDSTLKIQPAKLEDSAVYLCASSLDRGQPQHFGDGTRLSIL.

The chain recombines TRBV5-1 with TRBJ1-1; tentative D call: TRBD1 (6 bases). Trimming took 0 bases from V and 5 from J, leaving 11 bases between them. This CDR3 comprises 14 residues. The germline V gene encodes CDR1 SGHRS and CDR2 YFSETQ. The CDR3 nucleotides read TGCGCCAGCAGCTTGGACAGGGCGGTGACTGAAGCTTTCTTT. It is translated as CASSLDRAVTEAFF.

The chain recombines TRBV6-1 with TRBJ1-4; D gene unclear. V lost 0 bases to trimming and J lost 7 bases, with 18 bases between them. This CDR3 has 17 residues. The germline CDR1 and CDR2 sequences are MNHNS and SASEGT. The CDR3 DNA reads as TGTGCCAGCAGTGAAGCGTTCTCTGGTGGGCGTAGTGAAAAACTGTTTTTT. This gives the protein CASSEAFSGGRSEKLFF.

This chain connects TRBV7-8 to TRBJ1-1; D remains unclear. This CDR3 comprises 12 residues. Germline CDR1 is SGHVS and CDR2 is FQNEAQ. Trimming removed 1 base from V and 3 bases from J, with 3 bases in between. The CDR3: CASSLVYTEAFF. CDR3 nucleotides: TGTGCCAGCAGCTTAGTCTACACTGAAGCTTTCTTT. The full variable domain, rest sourced from reference TRBV7-8 and TRBJ1-1, is GAGVSQSPRYKVAKRGQDVALRCDPISGHVSLFWYQQALGQGPEFLTYFQNEAQLDKSGLPSDRFFAERPEGSVSTLKIQRTQQEDSAVYLCASSLVYTEAFFGQGTRLTVV.

The chain recombines TRBV29-1 with TRBJ1-1; D may be TRBD1 (5 bases). Germline lookup yields CDR1 SQVTM and CDR2 ANQGSEA. Trimming took 6 bases from V and 1 from J, leaving 9 bases between them. This CDR3 is 12 amino acids long. The DNA for the CDR3 is TGCAGCGTCGGGACGGCGAACACTGAAGCTTTCTTT. Translated: CSVGTANTEAFF. Full variable domain (missing parts from reference TRBV29-1 and TRBJ1-1): SAVISQKPSRDICQRGTSLTIQCQVDSQVTMMFWYRQQPGQSLTLIATANQGSEATYESGFVIDKFPISRPNLTFSTLTVSNMSPEDSSIYLCSVGTANTEAFFGQGTRLTVV.

The rearrangement links TRBV14 to TRBJ2-3, with D hard to call. Germline V gives CDR1 SGHDN, CDR2 FVKESK. Trimming stripped 4 bases from V and 2 bases from J, with 10 bases between. The CDR3 sequence is 14 residues long. CDR3 in amino acids: CASSPRTATDTQYF. Written as DNA, the CDR3 is TGTGCCAGCAGCCCTAGGACGGCCACAGATACGCAGTATTTT.